Listed below are T cell receptor beta chains from one sample, sequenced in a study of T cell responses to AZD1222 COVID-19 vaccine. Assay used: immunoSEQ multiplex PCR; TCRdb lists only in-frame clones, some missing. The table has 150,000 to 200,000 clones, approximately 90% seen once. The sequences come from peripheral blood, collected 28 days after the second AZD1222 dose. The receptor source for this set is an adult who received the AZD1222 COVID-19 vaccine. Both conserved end residues are part of each CDR3. D genes are given only for firm matches. Only some rows state a clone size, as once, few, many or a class for expanded clones.

size: once
J: TRBJ1-1
V: TRBV2
D: .
DNA: TGTGCCAGCAGTCCCGGAACCATGAACACTGAAGCTTTCTTT
CDR3: CASSPGTMNTEAFF

size: .
J: TRBJ1-2
V: TRBV3-1/TRBV3-2
D: .
DNA: TGTGCCAGCAGCCCCGGAGGGTACGGCTACACCTTC
CDR3: CASSPGGYGYTF

size: .
J: TRBJ1-2
V: TRBV30
D: .
DNA: TGTGCCTGGACTCAACCAGGGGTAAACTATGGCTACACCTTC
CDR3: CAWTQPGVNYGYTF

size: .
J: TRBJ1-1
V: TRBV15
D: .
DNA: TGTGCCACCAGCAGAGATAGGAGGGTTAGTGAAGCTTTCTTT
CDR3: CATSRDRRVSEAFF

size: .
J: TRBJ1-6
V: TRBV3-1/TRBV3-2
D: .
DNA: TGTGCCAGCAGCCAAGTTAGACCCAAGGAACCCCTCCACTTT
CDR3: CASSQVRPKEPLHF

size: .
J: TRBJ1-4
V: TRBV30
D: .
DNA: TGTGCCTGGAGTGTAGGGCAGAATGAAAAACTGTTTTTT
CDR3: CAWSVGQNEKLFF

size: .
J: TRBJ1-6
V: TRBV25-1
D: TRBD1
DNA: TGTGCCAGCAGTGGACAGGGGAGGGGGTATAATTCACCCCTCCACTTT
CDR3: CASSGQGRGYNSPLHF

size: .
J: TRBJ1-2
V: TRBV13
D: .
DNA: TGTGCCAGCAGCCGCTGGGCAAACAATCCCGCTAACTATGGCTACACCTTC
CDR3: CASSRWANNPANYGYTF

size: .
J: TRBJ1-4
V: TRBV3-1/TRBV3-2
D: .
DNA: TGTGCCAGCAGCACCTCGGGACGGGGGAATGAAAAACTGTTTTTT
CDR3: CASSTSGRGNEKLFF

size: .
J: TRBJ1-1
V: TRBV4-2
D: TRBD1
DNA: TGTGCCAGCAGCCGGACCGGGACAGGGATGAACACTGAAGCTTTCTTT
CDR3: CASSRTGTGMNTEAFF

size: .
J: TRBJ2-1
V: TRBV6-1
D: .
DNA: TGTGCCAGCAGTGATCGACTAGGTGGGTCCAATGAGCAGTTCTTC
CDR3: CASSDRLGGSNEQFF

size: .
J: TRBJ2-5
V: TRBV12-3/TRBV12-4
D: .
DNA: TGTGCCAGCAGTTTTGGTGGAGAGACCCAGTACTTC
CDR3: CASSFGGETQYF

size: .
J: TRBJ1-5
V: TRBV7-2
D: .
DNA: TGTGCCAGCAGCTTACCCCTTGGGCCCCAGCATTTT
CDR3: CASSLPLGPQHF

size: once
J: TRBJ1-1
V: TRBV11-2
D: .
DNA: TGTGCCAGCAGCTACTCTGTGAACACTGAAGCTTTCTTT
CDR3: CASSYSVNTEAFF

size: few
J: TRBJ1-6
V: TRBV19
D: TRBD1
DNA: TGTGCCAGTAGTACACAGGGGCTCCATAATTCACCCCTCCACTTT
CDR3: CASSTQGLHNSPLHF

size: .
J: TRBJ1-5
V: TRBV10-3
D: TRBD1
DNA: TGTGCCATCAGCCTGACAGGGGGCGGTGGTCAGCCCCAGCATTTT
CDR3: CAISLTGGGGQPQHF

size: .
J: TRBJ2-7
V: TRBV7-9
D: TRBD1
DNA: TGTGCCAGCAGCTTAGGGACAGGCTCCTACGAGCAGTACTTC
CDR3: CASSLGTGSYEQYF

size: .
J: TRBJ2-2
V: TRBV4-2
D: .
DNA: TGTGCCAGCAGGGACAGCCCGAACACCGGGGAGCTGTTTTTT
CDR3: CASRDSPNTGELFF

size: .
J: TRBJ1-1
V: TRBV7-2
D: TRBD1
DNA: TGTGCCAGCAGCTCTAGGGGGACAGGGGGCGGTACTGAAGCTTTCTTT
CDR3: CASSSRGTGGGTEAFF

size: once
J: TRBJ2-7
V: TRBV15
D: .
DNA: TGTGCCACCAGCAGAGACGGGACCTACGAGCAGTACTTC
CDR3: CATSRDGTYEQYF

size: .
J: TRBJ1-4
V: TRBV6-1
D: .
DNA: TGTGCCAGCAGTGAAGGGGCAGGCGGCGGAGAAAAACTGTTTTTT
CDR3: CASSEGAGGGEKLFF

size: .
J: TRBJ1-4
V: TRBV6-5
D: .
DNA: TGTGCCAGCAGTTACGTGACTAATGAAAAACTGTTTTTT
CDR3: CASSYVTNEKLFF